This TCR beta chain is drawn from a study of siplizumab effects on memory and regulatory T cells. Study-wide findings and caveats: There were only a minor fraction of alloreactive clones that mapped to unstimulated subsets. Neither a naive nor a memory phenotype was assignable to roughly 80-97% of proliferating CD4+ or CD8+ clones. Contribution to the alloresponse seemed major for naive T cells, which also seemed more diverse than memory cells.

About this clone: Antigen: not known.

Sequenced by immunoSEQ multiplex PCR; TCRdb stores in-frame clones only, minus some. The sample shows about 26,000 clones, 84% of them seen only once. Germline assignment: CDR1 SGHVS and CDR2 FNYEAQ. Trimming removed 6 bases from V and 7 bases from J; junction bases left unmatched: 8. The CDR3 sequence is 15 residues long. V and J are TRBV7-6 and TRBJ2-1; TRBD2 matches 11 bases. Sample: memory CD4+ T cells sorted from blood. This receptor was identified in a human donor in good health. CDR3 sequence (DNA): TGTGCCAGCAGTCTTACTAGCGGGAGAGCTAATGAGCAGTTCTTC. This translates into CASSLTSGRANEQFF.